This T cell receptor beta chain was captured by sequencing in a study of regulatory T cells in long-lasting Graves disease. General observations from the study: When disease was persistent, TRBV28, TRBJ1-2 and TRBJ2-5 were the favored segments.

Germline CDR1 MNHEY, CDR2 SMNVEV (reference sequence). Trimming left V 2 bases short and J 6 bases short, with 19 bases between. There are 17 residues in the CDR3. In building TCR beta libraries, iRepertoire HTBI primers were used together with Arm-PCR of CDR3 regions. MiXCR was run by TCRdb on the multiplex PCR reads, yielding one entry per CDR3 protein. Here the sample spans roughly 500,000 distinct CDR3 sequences, 13% being singletons. This clonotype was found many times. Its antigen is still unknown. Time point noted: newly diagnosed GD, antithyroid drugs for less than 3 months. Researchers made the TCR library from RNA that was extracted from PBMCs. The data were also submitted as part of a second study, on T cells in Graves' hyperthyroidism and ophthalmopathy. That paper notes: The HTBI set primed first-round TCR CDR3 RT-PCR. Most clonotypes expanded in the thyroid (above 0.001) were also present in blood. Researchers report that a 13 V-J model separated ophthalmopathy from stable hyperthyroidism.

The rearrangement links TRBV27 to TRBJ1-4; maybe TRBD1 (5 bases). The receptor was derived from a man aged 25 to 45 with Graves disease. Sequenced here: peripheral blood mononuclear cells (PBMCs), sampled at new diagnosis, from a patient treated with antithyroid drugs. The CDR3 here is CASSLQFRGARDEKLFF. The DNA of the CDR3 is TGTGCCAGCAGTTTACAATTTAGAGGGGCCAGAGATGAAAAACTGTTTTTT.